This T cell receptor beta chain was sequenced in a study of blood T cell repertoires in COVID-19. Study information: The study drew acute and convalescent COVID-19 samples from the United States, Italy and Spain. Sources were T cells, B-cell-depleted T cells, or PBMCs; the material itself was cDNA or gDNA.

Trimming left V 2 bases short and J 4 bases short, with 9 bases between. CDR1 and CDR2 (germline): LNHDA, SQIVND (reference sequence). This CDR3 contains 13 residues. In the authors' methods: The authors estimated nucleated cell counts from reference gene primer amplification. Produced via immunoSEQ multiplex PCR; TCRdb's table is partial and in-frame only. That table gives V, J and clone size, and the DNA gave D and trimming. The sample holds 200,000 or so clones, over 70% seen once. The sequence derives from a man aged 60 to 69 with active or convalescent COVID-19. This chain uses TRBV19 with TRBJ2-7; unclear D gene. Sequenced material: peripheral blood. The CDR3 bases are TGTGCCAGTAGTATACAATCCGGTTACGAGCAGTACTTC. Protein: CASSIQSGYEQYF.